This T cell receptor beta chain was retrieved from a study of shared clonotypes between healthy human individuals. V dropped 4 bases and J dropped 4 bases, with 20 bases sitting between them. The CDR3 is 16 residues long. Germline V gene sequence: CDR1 LNHDA, CDR2 SQIVND (reference sequence). In the case of this clone: Its antigen is unidentified.

Data came from immunoSEQ multiplex PCR; TCRdb stores just in-frame clones and leaves some out. Of about 870,000 clones in the sample, 80% to 95% were seen once. Positively selected for CCR7, the CD45RO-negative cells used as naive CD8 cells excluded terminally differentiated effector memory CD45RA+ cells. General study findings and limits: Among the subsets, naive ones generally showed larger estimated richness than memory ones. Clonotypes not shared had lower generation probabilities than those common to all four donors. Sequencing of the sorted subsets was shown by rarefaction to be incomplete despite large depth.

This rearrangement joins TRBV19 to TRBJ2-7, with D possibly matching TRBD1 (5 bases). The origin of this receptor is a man aged 25 to 45 in good health. The specimen was naive CD8+ T cells sorted from blood. The chain's CDR3 is CASSKGRRAPGYEQYF. For the CDR3, the DNA is TGTGCCAGTAGTAAGGGCCGCAGGGCCCCCGGGTACGAGCAGTACTTC.